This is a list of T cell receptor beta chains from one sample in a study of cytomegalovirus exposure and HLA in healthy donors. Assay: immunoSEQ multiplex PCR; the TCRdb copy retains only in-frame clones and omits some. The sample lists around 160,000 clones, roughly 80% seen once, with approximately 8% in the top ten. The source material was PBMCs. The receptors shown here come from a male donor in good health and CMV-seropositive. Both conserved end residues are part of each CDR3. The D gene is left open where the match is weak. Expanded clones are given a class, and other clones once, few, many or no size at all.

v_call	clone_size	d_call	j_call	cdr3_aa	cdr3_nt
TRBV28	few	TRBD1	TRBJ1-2	CASNVTGGTYGYTF	TGTGCCAGCAATGTGACAGGGGGCACCTATGGCTACACCTTC
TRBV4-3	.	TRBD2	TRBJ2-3	CASSQDLGLAGGGDTQYF	TGCGCCAGCAGCCAAGATCTCGGCCTAGCGGGAGGGGGAGATACGCAGTATTTT
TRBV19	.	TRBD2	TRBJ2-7	CASSTLLGTSGSLGQYF	TGTGCCAGTAGTACGCTCCTCGGGACTAGCGGATCCCTTGGGCAGTACTTC
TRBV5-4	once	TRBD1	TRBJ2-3	CASSLGDRGRTDTQYF	TGTGCCAGCAGCTTGGGGGACAGGGGCCGCACAGATACGCAGTATTTT
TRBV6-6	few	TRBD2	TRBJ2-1	CASIILAGGGNEQFF	TGTGCCAGCATTATACTAGCGGGGGGTGGCAATGAGCAGTTCTTC
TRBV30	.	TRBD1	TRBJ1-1	CAWGTGGLEAFF	TGTGCCTGGGGAACAGGGGGCTTAGAAGCTTTCTTT
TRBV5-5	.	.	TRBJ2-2	CASSQEWRLNTGELFF	TGTGCCAGCAGCCAAGAATGGAGATTGAACACCGGGGAGCTGTTTTTT
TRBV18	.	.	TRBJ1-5	CASSPVAGTSNQPQHF	TGTGCCAGCTCACCAGTAGCGGGGACGAGCAATCAGCCCCAGCATTTT
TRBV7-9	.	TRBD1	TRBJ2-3	CASSLGGQGTDTQYF	TGTGCCAGCAGCTTAGGGGGACAGGGCACAGATACGCAGTATTTT
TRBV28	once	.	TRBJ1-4	CASSTPQGGGEKLFF	TGTGCCAGCAGCACCCCACAGGGTGGGGGTGAAAAACTGTTTTTT
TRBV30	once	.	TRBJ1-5	CAWSSTNSNQPQHF	TGTGCCTGGAGTTCCACAAATAGCAATCAGCCCCAGCATTTT
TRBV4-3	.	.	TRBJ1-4	CASSQDGTNEKLFF	TGCGCCAGCAGCCAAGACGGAACTAATGAAAAACTGTTTTTT
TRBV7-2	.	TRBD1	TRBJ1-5	CASSPEGQDHQPQHF	TGTGCCAGCAGCCCGGAGGGACAGGACCATCAGCCCCAGCATTTT
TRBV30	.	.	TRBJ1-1	CAWKPRRRGTEAFF	TGTGCCTGGAAACCGCGGAGGAGAGGCACTGAAGCTTTCTTT
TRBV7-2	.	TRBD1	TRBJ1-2	CASSFTTGINYGYTF	TGTGCCAGCAGCTTCACGACAGGGATTAACTATGGCTACACCTTC
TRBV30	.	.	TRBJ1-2	CAWSVSLNYGYTF	TGTGCCTGGAGTGTAAGCCTAAACTATGGCTACACCTTC
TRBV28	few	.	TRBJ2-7	CASSFGSGSAYEQYF	TGTGCCAGCAGTTTTGGATCCGGGTCTGCCTACGAGCAGTACTTC
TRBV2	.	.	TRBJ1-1	CASSEVGEAEAFF	TGTGCCAGCAGTGAAGTAGGGGAGGCTGAAGCTTTCTTT
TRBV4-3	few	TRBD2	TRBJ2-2	CASSQDGGGLEDTGELFF	TGCGCCAGCAGCCAAGATGGGGGGGGACTAGAGGACACCGGGGAGCTGTTTTTT
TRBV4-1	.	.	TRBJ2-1	CASSQGLVSYNEQFF	TGCGCCAGCAGTCAGGGACTGGTCTCCTACAATGAGCAGTTCTTC
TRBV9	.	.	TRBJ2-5	CASSVGTWETQYF	TGTGCCAGCAGCGTAGGGACTTGGGAGACCCAGTACTTC
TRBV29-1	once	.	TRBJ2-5	CSVRLVSQETQYF	TGCAGCGTACGACTAGTCTCCCAAGAGACCCAGTACTTC
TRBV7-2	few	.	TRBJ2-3	CASSLMRDTQYF	TGTGCCAGCAGCTTAATGCGGGATACGCAGTATTTT
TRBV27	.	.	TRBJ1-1	CASSLRRQGTEAFF	TGTGCCAGCAGTCTCAGGCGGCAGGGCACTGAAGCTTTCTTT
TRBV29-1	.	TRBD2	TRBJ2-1	CSVRTSVYNEQFF	TGCAGCGTTCGGACTAGCGTCTACAATGAGCAGTTCTTC
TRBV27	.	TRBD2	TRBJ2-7	CASTPHGGRYEQYF	TGTGCCAGCACCCCGCACGGGGGGAGGTACGAGCAGTACTTC
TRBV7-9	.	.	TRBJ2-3	CASSPGEASDVRGTQYF	TGTGCCAGCAGCCCTGGGGAGGCTAGCGACGTCCGAGGTACGCAGTATTTT